One and the same sample provided the 32 T cell receptor beta chains below, sequenced in a study of OX40 agonist ivuxolimab in advanced cancers. Data came from immunoSEQ multiplex PCR; TCRdb stores just in-frame clones and leaves some out. The table has some 74,000 clones, around 94% seen once; the top ten hold around 9.6%. The input for sequencing was CD4+ or CD8+ T cells sorted from blood, taken in a trial of the OX40 agonist ivuxolimab. These receptors all come from an adult with an advanced solid tumor such as melanoma, head and neck, liver or kidney cancer.

This chain links TRBV7-3 with TRBJ2-7; a possible D gene is TRBD2 (5 bases). V was trimmed by 2 bases and J by 5 bases, leaving 19 bases between them. The CDR3 is 16 amino acids. Germline loops: CDR1 SGHTA, CDR2 FQGTGA. The CDR3 nucleotides read TGTGCCAGCAGCTTAGGGTACGGGGAATCATCGGACGAGCAGTACTTC. Its protein product is CASSLGYGESSDEQYF.

The rearrangement joins TRBV4-1 to TRBJ2-5; possibly TRBD1 or TRBD2 for D (5 bases each). The germline V gene encodes CDR1 MGHRA and CDR2 YSYEKL. The CDR3 is made up of 14 amino acids. Trimming removed 4 bases at V and 5 bases at J, with 14 bases between. The CDR3 is CASSRGFAGETQYF. CDR3 in DNA: TGCGCCAGCAGCCGGGGGTTTGCAGGGGAGACCCAGTACTTC.

The CDR3 DNA sequence: TGCGCCAGCAGCATAGACAGGGGCACTGAAGCTTTCTTT. Translating gives CASSIDRGTEAFF. The chain combines TRBV5-1 with TRBJ1-1; 8 bases are shared with TRBD1. V gave up 4 bases and J gave up 4 bases; unmatched junction bases: 3. This CDR3 is 13 amino acids long. Per germline, CDR1 SGHRS and CDR2 YFSETQ.

This chain uses TRBV10-3 with TRBJ2-5; tentatively, D is TRBD1 (6 bases). The CDR3 runs to 14 residues. V was pared by 4 bases and J by 5 bases, with 14 bases between. The germline V gene encodes CDR1 ENHRY and CDR2 SYGVKD. The CDR3 sequence: CAISGEQGGETQYF. The CDR3 coding sequence is TGTGCCATCAGTGGGGAACAGGGCGGGGAGACCCAGTACTTC.

J is TRBJ2-2 and V is TRBV29-1; perhaps D is TRBD1 or TRBD2 (5 bases each). Germline CDR1 is SQVTM and CDR2 is ANQGSEA. Deletions cut 6 bases from V and 6 bases from J, with 11 bases between. CDR3 length equals 12 residues. The chain's CDR3 is CSVLGEAGELFF. The CDR3 bases are TGCAGCGTCCTGGGGGAAGCCGGGGAGCTGTTTTTT.

This sequence joins TRBV7-9 and TRBJ1-2; no firm D call. The germline V gene has CDR1 SEHNR and CDR2 FQNEAQ (reference sequence). The CDR3 spans 15 residues. V was shortened by 4 bases and J by 3 bases, with 15 bases between the two germline ends. The CDR3 nucleotides read TGTGCCAGCAGCTCAGGATCACAGCCGTACTATGGCTACACCTTC. It encodes CASSSGSQPYYGYTF. Combining the CDR3 with reference TRBV7-9 and TRBJ1-2 gives the whole variable domain DTGVSQNPRHKITKRGQNVTFRCDPISEHNRLYWYRQTLGQGPEFLTYFQNEAQLEKSRLLSDRFSAERPKGSFSTLEIQRTEQGDSAMYLCASSSGSQPYYGYTFGSGTRLTVV.

This clone came up once. The chain uses TRBV27 and TRBJ2-1; D is perhaps TRBD2 (5 bases). CDR1 MNHEY and CDR2 SMNVEV come from the germline V gene (reference sequence). V was pared by 5 bases and J by 3 bases, with 11 bases between. The CDR3 runs to 14 residues. The CDR3 DNA is TGTGCCAGCAGTCTTCTAGCTAACTACAATGAGCAGTTCTTC. Protein: CASSLLANYNEQFF.

The chain has TRBV19 and TRBJ1-1, with 7 bases aligning to TRBD1. After removal of 0 bases from V and 7 bases from J, the junction contained 5 bases not matched to a gene. This CDR3 contains 14 residues. The germline CDR1 and CDR2 sequences are LNHDA and SQIVND (reference sequence). CDR3 amino acids: CASSIDITGVEAFF. The CDR3 nucleotides are TGTGCCAGTAGTATAGATATCACAGGGGTTGAAGCTTTCTTT. Variable domain in full (rest from reference TRBV19 and TRBJ1-1): DGGITQSPKYLFRKEGQNVTLSCEQNLNHDAMYWYRQDPGQGLRLIYYSQIVNDFQKGDIAEGYSVSREKKESFPLTVTSAQKNPTAFYLCASSIDITGVEAFFGQGTRLTVV.

To note about this clone: One end of the junction varies from germline; a read error may be responsible. The chain couples TRBV4-1 to TRBJ2-2; 8 positions agree with TRBD1. This CDR3 region has 14 residues. The germline V gene has CDR1 MGHRA and CDR2 YSYEKL. DNA for the CDR3: TGCGCCAGCGGCCAGGGGACAGGACACGGGGAGCTGTTTTTT. Protein: CASGQGTGHGELFF.

The gene calls are TRBV15 and TRBJ2-7, with D unclear. This CDR3 has 14 amino acids. Trimming pared 5 bases from V and 0 bases from J, leaving 11 bases between. Looked up from germline, CDR1 is LNHNV and CDR2 is YYDKDF (reference sequence). The CDR3 sequence: CATSLLESSYEQYF. The CDR3 DNA is TGTGCCACCAGCTTGCTTGAGAGCTCCTACGAGCAGTACTTC.

The count of this clone is one. V and J are TRBV19 and TRBJ2-7; 8 bases map to TRBD1. Germline V gene sequence: CDR1 LNHDA, CDR2 SQIVND (reference sequence). This CDR3 has 15 residues. With V trimmed by 4 bases and J by 2 bases, 7 bases remained unmatched. In DNA, the CDR3 is TGTGCCAGTAGTACCGGGACAGGCGCTCCCTACGAGCAGTACTTC. Translation gives CASSTGTGAPYEQYF.

This sequence joins TRBV19 and TRBJ1-1, with no clear D. The CDR3 consists of 13 residues. CDR1 LNHDA and CDR2 SQIVND come from the germline V gene (reference sequence). V lost 9 bases and J 5 bases, leaving 16 bases between the germline ends. In DNA, the CDR3 is TGTGCCAGCAAACATTGGGAGCGGACTGAAGCTTTCTTT. This encodes CASKHWERTEAFF.

The chain couples TRBV11-2 to TRBJ2-7; unclear D gene. The V end was cut by 3 bases, the J end by 4 bases, with 7 bases between. Germline V gives CDR1 SGHAT, CDR2 FQNNGV. The CDR3 length is 12 residues. The CDR3 DNA sequence: TGTGCCAGCAGCTTTACAAGTTACGAGCAGTACTTC. Protein: CASSFTSYEQYF. The full variable domain, completed using reference TRBV11-2 and TRBJ2-7, is EAGVAQSPRYKIIEKRQSVAFWCNPISGHATLYWYQQILGQGPKLLIQFQNNGVVDDSQLPKDRFSAERLKGVDSTLKIQPAKLEDSAVYLCASSFTSYEQYFGPGTRLTVT.

The chain employs TRBV11-2 and TRBJ2-7; D might be TRBD2 (5 bases). The CDR3 runs 15 residues. Trimming cost V 3 bases and J 0 bases, with 12 bases left between them. Germline-derived CDR1 and CDR2 are SGHAT and FQNNGV. Written as DNA, the CDR3 is TGTGCCAGCAGCTTTAGGACGGGGAGCTCCTACGAGCAGTACTTC. It yields the protein CASSFRTGSSYEQYF.

V and J are TRBV9 and TRBJ2-2, with 8 bases lining up with TRBD1. CDR3 length equals 16 residues. V shed 3 bases and J 1 base; nucleotides not matched to a gene: 5. CDR1 and CDR2 (germline): SGDLS, YYNGEE. CDR3 in amino acids: CASSERGQGNTGELFF. The CDR3 region has the DNA TGTGCCAGCAGCGAACGAGGACAGGGGAACACCGGGGAGCTGTTTTTT.

The CDR3 here is CASGFGTSGANEQYF. The CDR3 DNA sequence: TGTGCCAGCGGTTTTGGGACTAGCGGCGCCAACGAGCAGTACTTC. This chain joins TRBV7-9 and TRBJ2-7; 11 nucleotides match TRBD2. V dropped 8 bases and J dropped 5; count of bases not matched to a gene: 11. The CDR3 runs 15 residues. Germline V gene data show CDR1 as SEHNR and CDR2 as FQNEAQ (reference sequence).

The J gene is TRBJ2-7, the V gene TRBV5-1; D unclear. Trimming left V 3 bases short and J 0 bases short, with 13 bases between. The CDR3 extends over 15 amino acids. Germline CDR1 reads SGHRS; CDR2 reads YFSETQ. CDR3: CASSSTFMSSYEQYF. In DNA, the CDR3 is TGCGCCAGCAGCTCCACATTCATGAGCTCCTACGAGCAGTACTTC.

The rearrangement links TRBV9 to TRBJ2-3, with 7 positions matching TRBD2. Looked up from germline, CDR1 is SGDLS and CDR2 is YYNGEE. J lost 6 bases, V lost 0 bases, and 10 bases had no gene match. The CDR3 spans 16 residues. CDR3 coding DNA: TGTGCCAGCAGCGTAGTGGGTCTAGCGGATTCGGATACGCAGTATTTT. Its protein is CASSVVGLADSDTQYF.

The chain has TRBV5-6 and TRBJ2-5, with D unresolved. Near its end, the DNA agrees better with TRBJ2-7, so the J call may be wrong. Germline V gene sequence: CDR1 SGHDT, CDR2 YYEEEE. There are 12 residues in the CDR3. CDR3 sequence reads: CASSLWGYEQYF. CDR3 nucleotide sequence: TGTGCCAGCAGCTTATGGGGTTACGAGCAGTACTTC.

The V gene is TRBV7-7, the J gene TRBJ2-3; 7 bases are a match to TRBD1. V shed 2 bases, J shed 5 bases, and the junction held 1 base outside the gene matches. Germline values: CDR1 SSHAT, CDR2 FNYEAQ (reference sequence). This CDR3 contains 13 residues. As DNA, the CDR3 is TGTGCCAGCAGCTTATCAGGGGGAGATACGCAGTATTTT. This sequence encodes CASSLSGGDTQYF. The entire variable domain, with the rest obtained from reference TRBV7-7 and TRBJ2-3, is as follows: GAGVSQSPRYKVTKRGQDVTLRCDPISSHATLYWYQQALGQGPEFLTYFNYEAQPDKSGLPSDRFSAERPEGSISTLTIQRTEQRDSAMYRCASSLSGGDTQYFGPGTRLTVL.

The genes are TRBV7-6 and TRBJ2-2, with D perhaps TRBD1 (5 bases). V lost 7 bases and J 7 bases, leaving 19 bases between the germline ends. The CDR3 runs to 15 residues. Germline-derived CDR1 and CDR2 are SGHVS and FNYEAQ. The CDR3, as DNA: TGTGCCAGCATCATTGGGGCCAATGGGAACGGGGAGCTGTTTTTT. Protein sequence: CASIIGANGNGELFF.

CDR3 in DNA: TGTGCCAGCCGTCCCGAAACGAGGACCGGGGAGCTGTTTTTT. Its protein is CASRPETRTGELFF. The rearrangement joins TRBV19 to TRBJ2-2, with unresolved D. The CDR3 length is 14 residues. The ends were cut back, 9 bases at V and 5 bases at J, with 16 bases in the middle. Germline V lookup: CDR1 LNHDA, CDR2 SQIVND (reference sequence).

The genes are TRBV7-9 and TRBJ1-1; 8 bases match TRBD1. The CDR3 sequence is 14 residues long. Trimming at V came to 5 bases and at J to 6 bases, leaving 8 bases not matched to a gene. Germline assignment: CDR1 SEHNR and CDR2 FQNEAQ (reference sequence). The DNA for the CDR3 is TGTGCCAGCAGCCCACAGGGGGAGCAGGCTGAAGCTTTCTTT. It translates to CASSPQGEQAEAFF. Full variable domain (missing parts from reference TRBV7-9 and TRBJ1-1): DTGVSQNPRHKITKRGQNVTFRCDPISEHNRLYWYRQTLGQGPEFLTYFQNEAQLEKSRLLSDRFSAERPKGSFSTLEIQRTEQGDSAMYLCASSPQGEQAEAFFGQGTRLTVV.

V gene TRBV2 combines with J gene TRBJ2-1; perhaps D is TRBD1 or TRBD2 (6 bases each). The CDR3 contains 14 residues. Germline V gives CDR1 SNHLY, CDR2 FYNNEI. The V and J ends lost 8 bases and 0 bases respectively, with 11 bases between them. The CDR3 region is CASEGGVSYNEQFF. CDR3 nucleotide sequence: TGTGCCAGCGAGGGGGGAGTCTCCTACAATGAGCAGTTCTTC. The complete variable domain, with remaining parts taken from reference TRBV2 and TRBJ2-1, reads EPEVTQTPSHQVTQMGQEVILRCVPISNHLYFYWYRQILGQKVEFLVSFYNNEISEKSEIFDDQFSVERPDGSNFTLKIRSTKLEDSAMYFCASEGGVSYNEQFFGPGTRLTVL.

The genes are TRBV19 and TRBJ2-1, with TRBD1 matching over 12 bases. Germline lookup yields CDR1 LNHDA and CDR2 SQIVND (reference sequence). Trimming took 0 bases from V and 9 from J; bases not matched to a gene: 3. The CDR3 is made up of 15 amino acids. The CDR3 loop reads CASSIEGQGAVEQFF. The CDR3 bases are TGTGCCAGTAGTATAGAGGGACAGGGGGCCGTTGAGCAGTTCTTC.

The chain uses TRBV9 and TRBJ2-3, with D unresolved. V shed 0 bases and J shed 0 bases, with 11 bases lying between them. Per germline, CDR1 SGDLS and CDR2 YYNGEE. The CDR3 is made up of 16 amino acids. The CDR3 is CASSVGFGTSTDTQYF. The DNA for the CDR3 is TGTGCCAGCAGCGTAGGCTTCGGAACTAGCACAGATACGCAGTATTTT.

The CDR3: CASSPRDYPYEQYF. As DNA, the CDR3 is TGTGCCAGCAGTCCCCGGGACTATCCCTACGAGCAGTACTTC. This chain uses TRBV11-2 with TRBJ2-7, with 7 bases aligning to TRBD2. Looked up from germline, CDR1 is SGHAT and CDR2 is FQNNGV. CDR3 length: 14 residues. V shed 6 bases and J 2 bases; nucleotides not matched to a gene: 7.

This clone has a single count. The chain couples TRBV2 to TRBJ1-1, with D unresolved. The CDR3 covers 13 residues. Trimming took 4 bases from V and 1 from J, leaving 7 bases between them. The germline gives CDR1 SNHLY, CDR2 FYNNEI. The CDR3 DNA reads TGTGCCAGCAGTGGGACGGCGAACACTGAAGCTTTCTTT. Its protein is CASSGTANTEAFF.

The chain couples TRBV29-1 to TRBJ2-6; D unresolved. The CDR3 covers 13 residues. V was pared by 8 bases and J by 2 bases, with 10 bases between. CDR1 is SQVTM, CDR2 ANQGSEA, per germline. CDR3 amino acids: CSSYIPGANVLTF. The CDR3 DNA sequence: TGCAGCTCCTATATACCTGGGGCCAACGTCCTGACTTTC.

The chain carries TRBV28 and TRBJ1-2, with a possible D match to TRBD1 (5 bases). Germline V gene lookup returns CDR1 MDHEN and CDR2 SYDVKM. The CDR3 has 15 amino acids. V was clipped by 6 bases and J by 3 bases, with 17 bases between them. CDR3 sequence reads: CASSRPPDTYYGYTF. Here the CDR3 DNA reads TGTGCCAGCAGCCGGCCGCCGGACACCTACTATGGCTACACCTTC.

The rearrangement uses TRBV27 and TRBJ1-2; TRBD1 matches 7 bases. The ends lost 2 bases at V and 3 bases at J; junction bases unmatched: 9. Looked up from germline, CDR1 is MNHEY and CDR2 is SMNVEV (reference sequence). The CDR3 consists of 16 residues. The CDR3 DNA sequence: TGTGCCAGCAGTTTAAGGGGGGCAGGGGGATACTATGGCTACACCTTC. It encodes CASSLRGAGGYYGYTF.

V is TRBV4-1 and J is TRBJ2-1, with TRBD1 identical over 9 bases. Germline assignment: CDR1 MGHRA and CDR2 YSYEKL. The CDR3 contains 17 residues. With V trimmed by 2 bases and J by 1 base, 6 bases remained unmatched. In DNA form, the CDR3 reads TGCGCCAGCAGCCAAATTCTGGGACAGGGTTCCTACAATGAGCAGTTCTTC. It is translated as CASSQILGQGSYNEQFF.